This T cell receptor beta chain came from a study of T cells after yellow fever vaccination. Study overall: Where fractions had low cell numbers, libraries were prepared from them with the SMART-Seq v4 Ultra Low Input RNA kit.

In this sample, this clonotype turned up a few times. A single record per CDR3 protein comes from TCRdb applying MiXCR to the 5' RACE reads. The data hold about 370,000 distinct CDR3 sequences, with around a tenth observed a single time. The germline V gene has CDR1 MNHNS and CDR2 SASEGT. V was clipped by 8 bases and J by 2 bases, with 19 bases between them. The CDR3 has 16 residues. The TCR was taken from a man aged 18 to 35 who received the YFV17D yellow fever vaccine. Sequenced here: PBMCs, sampled on the day of the first yellow fever vaccination. The chain uses TRBV6-1 and TRBJ1-3; tentatively, D is TRBD1 (6 bases). CDR3 loop: CASSRGGQFTGNTIYF. The CDR3 DNA sequence: TGTGCCAGCTCCCGAGGGGGGCAATTCACTGGAAACACCATATATTTT.